This TCR beta chain was retrieved from a study of shared clonotypes between healthy human individuals. Assay: immunoSEQ multiplex PCR; the TCRdb copy retains only in-frame clones and omits some. Among some 1 million clones, around 76% were seen once, and the ten largest hold 1.2% to 1.5%. Germline lookup yields CDR1 KGHSH and CDR2 LQKENI. The CDR3 has 16 amino acids. The V end lost 0 bases, the J end lost 7 bases, and 16 bases lay between the germline ends. The sample taken for sequencing was memory CD4+ T cells sorted from blood. Subset here: CD45RA-negative fraction. J is TRBJ2-1 and V is TRBV18; D is tentatively TRBD1 or TRBD2 (7 bases each). This clonotype was sampled from a man between 18 and 35 years old in good health. The CDR3 sequence: CASSPPRGVRGNEQFF. In DNA, the CDR3 is TGTGCCAGCTCACCACCTCGGGGGGTCAGGGGGAATGAGCAGTTCTTC.